These 7 T cell receptor beta chains came from one sample sequenced in a study of blood T cell repertoires in COVID-19. Sequencing used immunoSEQ multiplex PCR; TCRdb keeps in-frame clones, though not all of them. The table records 250,000 to 350,000 clones, nearly 90% of them present only once. The sample consisted of PBMCs or T cells enriched from blood (not recorded which). These TCRs come from a woman aged 50 to 60 who had been exposed to COVID-19.

This chain connects TRBV5-1 to TRBJ1-2, with D unresolved. Germline CDR1 reads SGHRS; CDR2 reads YFSETQ. This CDR3 contains 12 residues. V was clipped by 5 bases and J by 7 bases, with 12 bases between them. CDR3 sequence: CASRAEGGGYTF. DNA for the CDR3: TGCGCCAGCAGGGCAGAGGGTGGTGGCTACACCTTC.

The V gene is TRBV9, the J gene TRBJ1-2; a possible D gene is TRBD1 (6 bases). This CDR3 has 15 amino acids. Trimming took off 3 bases at V and 4 bases at J, with 16 bases between the two ends. Looked up from germline, CDR1 is SGDLS and CDR2 is YYNGEE. Here the CDR3 reads CASSAGEGGTYGYTF. CDR3 DNA: TGTGCCAGCAGCGCCGGGGAAGGGGGTACCTATGGCTACACCTTC.

The V and J genes are TRBV19 and TRBJ2-2, with a weak D call TRBD1 (6 bases). CDR1 LNHDA and CDR2 SQIVND come from the germline V gene (reference sequence). The CDR3 is made up of 15 amino acids. Trimming pared 7 bases from V and 0 bases from J, leaving 12 bases between. CDR3 amino acids: CASKTRTANTGELFF. The CDR3 DNA sequence: TGTGCCAGTAAAACAAGGACAGCGAACACCGGGGAGCTGTTTTTT.

V is TRBV4-1 and J is TRBJ2-5; 12 nucleotides line up with TRBD2. This CDR3 contains 17 residues. The ends lost 1 base at V and 4 bases at J; junction bases unmatched: 7. Germline V lookup: CDR1 MGHRA, CDR2 YSYEKL. The CDR3 spells CASSQVLLAGGPETQYF. The DNA for the CDR3 is TGCGCCAGCAGCCAAGTCTTGCTAGCGGGGGGGCCAGAGACCCAGTACTTC.

The chain combines TRBV28 with TRBJ1-6, with 9 bases matching TRBD1. Germline trimming cut 3 bases from V and 7 bases from J; bases unmatched to any gene: 1. CDR1 MDHEN and CDR2 SYDVKM come from the germline V gene. CDR3 length equals 14 residues. This CDR3 reads CASSFGTGNSPLHF. CDR3 DNA: TGTGCCAGCAGTTTTGGGACAGGGAATTCACCCCTCCACTTT.

The gene calls are TRBV30 and TRBJ1-4; 7 bases agree with TRBD1. V lost 3 bases to trimming and J lost 5 bases; unmatched junction nucleotides: 9. Germline-derived CDR1 and CDR2 are GTSNPN and SVGIG (reference sequence). The CDR3 sequence is 15 residues long. The CDR3 is CAWSAGTALNEKLFF. The CDR3 region has the DNA TGTGCCTGGAGCGCCGGGACAGCATTAAATGAAAAACTGTTTTTT.

The gene calls are TRBV5-4 and TRBJ2-3; D perhaps matches TRBD1 (7 bases). Per the germline V gene, CDR1 is SGHNT and CDR2 is YYREEE (reference sequence). CDR3 length: 14 residues. V was trimmed by 4 bases and J by 2 bases, leaving 11 bases between them. CDR3 nucleotide sequence: TGTGCCAGCAGCCGCGGGACAGACACAGATACGCAGTATTTT. Its protein product is CASSRGTDTDTQYF.